Following are 8 T cell receptor beta chains from one sample sequenced in a study of cytomegalovirus exposure and HLA in healthy donors. The PCR ran on 60 Vbeta and 13 Jbeta primers. Sequencing used immunoSEQ multiplex PCR; TCRdb keeps in-frame clones, though not all of them. The sample records about 120,000 clones, around 74% being singletons. The specimen was PBMCs. These receptors all come from a man between 60 and 75 years old in good health and CMV-seropositive.

J is TRBJ1-1 and V is TRBV2; D gene uncertain. The CDR3 contains 16 residues. With 5 bases removed from V and 3 bases from J, the gap between germline ends came to 19 bases. Germline V lookup: CDR1 SNHLY, CDR2 FYNNEI. The CDR3 bases are TGTGCCAGCAGTACCAGTAGCGCCCTGGGGTACACTGAAGCTTTCTTT. This translates into CASSTSSALGYTEAFF.

The gene calls are TRBV28 and TRBJ2-5, with 8 bases lining up with TRBD1. Germline values: CDR1 MDHEN, CDR2 SYDVKM. The CDR3 consists of 13 residues. V lost 5 bases to trimming and J lost 3 bases; unmatched junction nucleotides: 2. DNA of the CDR3: TGTGCCAGCAGTGAGGGACAGGAAGAGACCCAGTACTTC. This translates into CASSEGQEETQYF.

This clone was counted once. J is TRBJ2-7 and V is TRBV10-1; TRBD2 aligns across 10 bases. This CDR3 contains 15 residues. Trimming took 6 bases from V and 2 from J; bases not matched to a gene: 7. CDR1 is WNHNN and CDR2 is SYGVQD in the germline V gene (reference sequence). CDR3 nucleotides: TGCGCCAGCAGCAACCTTCTAGCGGGAGCCTACGAGCAGTACTTC. Translating it yields CASSNLLAGAYEQYF.

This clone was found once. Other nucleotide sequences in the sample specify the same CDR3. This chain connects TRBV6-5 to TRBJ1-1; 9 bases agree with TRBD1. Germline values: CDR1 MNHEY, CDR2 SVGAGI. This CDR3 has 14 amino acids. The V segment lost 7 bases and the J segment 2 bases; nucleotides outside the gene matches: 5. DNA for the CDR3: TGTGCCAGCAAGGGAACAGGGGGCAACACTGAAGCTTTCTTT. Amino acids: CASKGTGGNTEAFF.

This clone was picked up a small number of times. This rearrangement joins TRBV7-3 to TRBJ2-1; no clear D. Germline V CDR1 and CDR2: SGHTA, FQGTGA. The CDR3 is 15 amino acids. V shed 2 bases and J shed 0 bases, with 8 bases lying between them. The CDR3 sequence is CASSLLFGSYNEQFF. CDR3 bases: TGTGCCAGCAGCTTATTATTCGGCTCCTACAATGAGCAGTTCTTC.

This clone appeared a few times. The J gene is TRBJ1-1, the V gene TRBV7-8, with D maybe TRBD1 (6 bases). The CDR3 runs to 16 residues. Trimming took 1 base from V and 0 from J, leaving 12 bases between them. Germline values: CDR1 SGHVS, CDR2 FQNEAQ. CDR3 protein: CASSLGTGRMNTEAFF. CDR3 coding DNA: TGTGCCAGCAGCTTAGGTACAGGGCGGATGAACACTGAAGCTTTCTTT.

The chain recombines TRBV2 with TRBJ1-5; D gene ambiguous. This CDR3 is 14 amino acids long. Per the germline V gene, CDR1 is SNHLY and CDR2 is FYNNEI. Trimming shortened V by 4 bases and J by 0 bases, and 7 bases separated the two germline ends. In DNA form, the CDR3 reads TGTGCCAGCAGTGTTGTAGTTAGCAATCAGCCCCAGCATTTT. Its translation is CASSVVVSNQPQHF.

The chain combines TRBV27 with TRBJ2-3; possible D gene TRBD1, 6 bases. The length of the CDR3 is 15 residues. Germline assignment: CDR1 MNHEY and CDR2 SMNVEV (reference sequence). V gave up 6 bases and J gave up 0 bases, with 13 bases separating them. The CDR3 nucleotides are TGTGCCAGCAGATTCGACAGGAGGAGCACAGATACGCAGTATTTT. This codes for CASRFDRRSTDTQYF.